These 20 T cell receptor beta chains came from one sample sequenced in a study of cytomegalovirus exposure and HLA in healthy donors. PCR primers comprised 60 Vbeta and 13 Jbeta primers. Measured with immunoSEQ multiplex PCR; TCRdb has only the in-frame clones, and not every one. The data contain about 130,000 clones, around three quarters of them seen just once; the ten biggest clones take up roughly 3.5%. Material for sequencing was PBMCs. These receptors were collected from a man between 35 and 55 years old in good health and CMV-seronegative.

The gene calls are TRBV6-5 and TRBJ1-2, with 7 positions matching TRBD1. Germline V CDR1 and CDR2: MNHEY, SVGAGI. Germline trimming cut 6 bases from V and 6 bases from J; bases unmatched to any gene: 10. The CDR3 is 14 residues long. CDR3 loop: CASSRTGEGNGYTF. Written as DNA, the CDR3 is TGTGCCAGCAGCCGTACAGGGGAAGGCAATGGCTACACCTTC.

The chain carries TRBV2 and TRBJ1-2; the D gene is possibly TRBD1 (6 bases). The germline CDR1 and CDR2 sequences are SNHLY and FYNNEI. Trimming took off 3 bases at V and 4 bases at J, with 15 bases between the two ends. This CDR3 has 15 amino acids. The CDR3 region is CASSDLGAMGYGYTF. The CDR3 region has the DNA TGTGCCAGCAGTGACTTGGGGGCGATGGGCTATGGCTACACCTTC.

V gene TRBV4-3 combines with J gene TRBJ2-2; 8 bases agree with TRBD1. Trimming cost V 2 bases and J 3 bases; bases outside gene matches: 2. The CDR3 consists of 15 residues. Germline V gene data show CDR1 as LGHNA and CDR2 as YSLEER. Here the CDR3 reads CASSQPGGYTGELFF. The DNA of the CDR3 is TGCGCCAGCAGCCAACCAGGGGGCTACACCGGGGAGCTGTTTTTT.

The gene calls are TRBV7-8 and TRBJ1-2; TRBD1 agrees at 10 bases. CDR3 length: 14 residues. Germline CDR1 is SGHVS and CDR2 is FQNEAQ. After removal of 1 base from V and 6 bases from J, the junction contained 2 bases not matched to a gene. Written as DNA, the CDR3 is TGTGCCAGCAGCTTAGGGGGACAGGGGAATGGCTACACCTTC. Its translation is CASSLGGQGNGYTF.

The table lists this clone with a few counts. This CDR3 reads CASSPSNAALEAGYF. The CDR3 bases are TGTGCCAGCAGCCCATCTAACGCCGCCCTCGAGGCTGGGTACTTC. The chain combines TRBV7-2 with TRBJ2-7; D is ambiguous. Germline V lookup: CDR1 SGHTA, CDR2 FQGNSA. This CDR3 has 15 residues. Trimming took 5 bases from V and 12 from J, leaving 26 bases between them.

This clone was picked up one time. The V gene is TRBV11-2, the J gene TRBJ2-1, with D possibly TRBD2 on 6 matching bases. V was shortened by 5 bases and J by 6 bases, with 11 bases between the two germline ends. Germline CDR1 reads SGHAT; CDR2 reads FQNNGV. The length of the CDR3 is 13 residues. The CDR3 protein is CASSRGFPNEQFF. The CDR3 bases are TGTGCCAGCAGCCGGGGGTTTCCCAATGAGCAGTTCTTC.

The chain employs TRBV28 and TRBJ1-5; no definite D call. The CDR3 has 13 residues. CDR1 and CDR2 from the germline V gene are MDHEN and SYDVKM. V lost 9 bases to trimming and J lost 0 bases, with 9 bases between them. The CDR3 protein is CASFGYSNQPQHF. The CDR3 DNA reads as TGTGCCAGTTTCGGGTATAGCAATCAGCCCCAGCATTTT.

The chain recombines TRBV5-6 with TRBJ2-2; 7 bases line up with TRBD1. V was clipped by 4 bases and J by 3 bases; unmatched bases: 9. The germline CDR1 and CDR2 sequences are SGHDT and YYEEEE. This CDR3 comprises 16 residues. In DNA form, the CDR3 reads TGTGCCAGCAGCCACGAGACAGGGTTGGACACCGGGGAGCTGTTTTTT. This encodes CASSHETGLDTGELFF. The variable domain in full, with the rest retrieved from reference TRBV5-6 and TRBJ2-2, is DAGVTQSPTHLIKTRGQQVTLRCSPKSGHDTVSWYQQALGQGPQFIFQYYEEEERQRGNFPDRFSGHQFPNYSSELNVNALLLGDSALYLCASSHETGLDTGELFFGEGSRLTVL.

The gene calls are TRBV9 and TRBJ1-3; 10 bases map to TRBD1. With 3 bases clipped from V and 11 bases from J, the junction kept 8 bases outside the gene matches. Germline CDR1 reads SGDLS; CDR2 reads YYNGEE. The CDR3 covers 14 residues. CDR3 nucleotides: TGTGCCAGCAGCGAGACAGGGGGCTCCCCGTCCATATATTTT. This sequence encodes CASSETGGSPSIYF.

This clone has only one observation. The rearrangement uses TRBV18 and TRBJ2-1, with 10 bases fitting TRBD2. Germline loops: CDR1 KGHSH, CDR2 LQKENI. This CDR3 comprises 15 residues. The V segment lost 6 bases and the J segment 7 bases; nucleotides outside the gene matches: 9. The CDR3 sequence is CASSPKRGGTNEQFF. The CDR3 DNA sequence: TGTGCCAGCTCCCCAAAGCGGGGGGGGACGAATGAGCAGTTCTTC. The full variable domain, rest sourced from reference TRBV18 and TRBJ2-1, is NAGVMQNPRHLVRRRGQEARLRCSPMKGHSHVYWYRQLPEEGLKFMVYLQKENIIDESGMPKERFSAEFPKEGPSILRIQQVVRGDSAAYFCASSPKRGGTNEQFFGPGTRLTVL.

The chain employs TRBV29-1 and TRBJ2-3, with D uncertain. In germline, CDR1 is SQVTM, CDR2 ANQGSEA. V lost 3 bases and J lost 5, with 6 bases in between. CDR3 length: 11 amino acids. CDR3 DNA sequence: TGCAGCGTTGAGACAAGAGATACGCAGTATTTT. It specifies CSVETRDTQYF.

A note on this clone: Distinct nucleotide sequences in the sample also encode this CDR3. The V call is TRBV18, the J call TRBJ1-2; possible D gene TRBD1, 6 bases. The V gene lost 3 bases and the J gene lost 3 bases, with 8 bases spanning the gap. Germline-derived CDR1 and CDR2 are KGHSH and LQKENI. The CDR3 consists of 13 residues. The CDR3 sequence: CASSPDRDYGYTF. CDR3 DNA: TGTGCCAGCTCACCGGACAGAGACTATGGCTACACCTTC. Based on the CDR3 plus reference TRBV18 and TRBJ1-2, the full variable domain is NAGVMQNPRHLVRRRGQEARLRCSPMKGHSHVYWYRQLPEEGLKFMVYLQKENIIDESGMPKERFSAEFPKEGPSILRIQQVVRGDSAAYFCASSPDRDYGYTFGSGTRLTVV.

CDR3 region: CASSLRGGGELFF. The DNA for the CDR3 is TGTGCCAGCAGCTTAAGGGGGGGTGGAGAACTGTTTTTT. V usage is TRBV13 and J usage is TRBJ1-4, with D perhaps matching TRBD1 (6 bases). The ends were cut back, 2 bases at V and 12 bases at J, with 13 bases in the middle. Germline values: CDR1 PRHDT, CDR2 FYEKMQ (reference sequence). The CDR3 extends over 13 amino acids.

CDR3 in DNA: TGTGCCAGCAGCCCAGGCCGGACAGGGACCAATCAGCCCCAGCATTTT. Translating it yields CASSPGRTGTNQPQHF. The chain links TRBV7-9 to TRBJ1-5; 8 nucleotides align to TRBD1. CDR3 length: 16 residues. V lost 5 bases to trimming and J lost 3 bases; unmatched junction nucleotides: 9. The germline V gene encodes CDR1 SEHNR and CDR2 FQNEAQ (reference sequence).

This chain joins TRBV5-1 and TRBJ1-6; 8 nucleotides align to TRBD1. Per the germline V gene, CDR1 is SGHRS and CDR2 is YFSETQ. The CDR3 has 16 residues. J lost 6 bases, V lost 1 base, and 6 bases had no gene match. The CDR3 reads CASSLSLTGGNSPLHF. The CDR3 DNA sequence: TGCGCCAGCAGCTTGTCCCTAACAGGGGGTAATTCACCCCTCCACTTT. The full variable domain, rest sourced from reference TRBV5-1 and TRBJ1-6, is KAGVTQTPRYLIKTRGQQVTLSCSPISGHRSVSWYQQTPGQGLQFLFEYFSETQRNKGNFPGRFSGRQFSNSRSEMNVSTLELGDSALYLCASSLSLTGGNSPLHFGNGTRLTVT.

This clone was seen more than once but under ten times. The V and J genes are TRBV4-1 and TRBJ1-6, with a possible D match to TRBD1 (5 bases). Germline V lookup: CDR1 MGHRA, CDR2 YSYEKL. The V end was cut by 7 bases, the J end by 13 bases, with 14 bases between. This CDR3 is 12 amino acids long. CDR3 coding DNA: TGCGCCAGCACTTCCCGGGGGTCTCCCCTCCACTTT. Protein sequence: CASTSRGSPLHF.

Only one count was recorded for this clone. The chain uses TRBV27 and TRBJ2-2; the match to TRBD1 covers 9 bases. This CDR3 contains 16 residues. Germline CDR1 is MNHEY and CDR2 is SMNVEV (reference sequence). After removal of 6 bases from V and 4 bases from J, the junction contained 9 bases not matched to a gene. The DNA of the CDR3 is TGTGCCAGCAGAAGCCCGGGACAGGGACGCACCGGGGAGCTGTTTTTT. Translated, it gives CASRSPGQGRTGELFF.

The V call is TRBV4-3, the J call TRBJ1-2; 8 nucleotides line up with TRBD1. V lost 0 bases and J lost 4; bases outside the gene matches: 13. The CDR3 loop spans 18 amino acids. Germline V CDR1 and CDR2: LGHNA, YSLEER. This CDR3 is CASSQDWSQGAWAYGYTF. The CDR3 nucleotides are TGCGCCAGCAGCCAAGACTGGAGTCAGGGGGCATGGGCCTATGGCTACACCTTC.

The chain carries TRBV7-3 and TRBJ2-5; perhaps TRBD2 as D (5 bases). The V gene's germline CDR1 is SGHTA and CDR2 FQGTGA. The ends were cut back, 1 base at V and 5 bases at J, with 14 bases in the middle. The CDR3 contains 15 residues. CDR3 residues: CASSLSRDTWETQYF. The DNA for the CDR3 is TGTGCCAGCAGCTTAAGTCGGGATACGTGGGAGACCCAGTACTTC.

The V and J genes are TRBV7-2 and TRBJ2-7; 11 bases map to TRBD1. The CDR3 length is 15 residues. The germline gives CDR1 SGHTA, CDR2 FQGNSA. The V gene end was trimmed by 2 bases and the J gene end by 3 bases; junction bases not matched to a gene: 3. The CDR3 DNA reads TGTGCCAGCAGCTTAATGGGGACAGGGGGCTACGAGCAGTACTTC. This gives the protein CASSLMGTGGYEQYF.